A single T cell receptor (beta chain) is shown here with its context. What it binds is unknown. The use of genomic DNA as template underpinned the TCR beta VDJ and CDR3 profiling. TCRdb processed the reads anew with MiXCR; each CDR3 protein has one entry. The data contain 180,000 or so distinct CDR3 sequences, 48% of them singletons. The sample originates from a study of CD8+CD57+ T cells in acquired aplastic anemia. Study-wide results and caveats: Significance was not reached for CD8+ Simpson's diversity between patients and controls.

Flow cytometry had shown expanded CD8+CD57+ cells in the patients chosen for sequencing. In all patients, the disease was severe acquired aplastic anemia. Trimming shortened V by 2 bases and J by 4 bases, and 12 bases separated the two germline ends. Germline V gene data show CDR1 as SEHNR and CDR2 as FQNEAQ (reference sequence). The CDR3 is made up of 15 amino acids. Sequencing was carried out using sorted CD4+, CD8+, or CD8+CD57+ T cells (not recorded which) from PBMCs. This TCR derives from a human donor with aplastic anemia. V usage is TRBV7-9 and J usage is TRBJ1-5; D is uncertain. CDR3 sequence (DNA): TGTGCCAGCAGCTTAATCCAAGGAAGTAATCAGCCCCAGCATTTT. It translates to CASSLIQGSNQPQHF.